What follows describes a single T cell receptor beta chain. This receptor's antigen is unknown. No quality values exist for individual bases; no much larger clone is one base distant. This sample is part of a study of T-cell memory formation after mild COVID-19 (dated by TCRdb to the early 2020s). Regarding the study in general: TCR sequence clusters from the two donors were found to be largely donor specific. Longitudinal TCRalpha and TCRbeta repertoire sequencing tracked T-cell clones expanding and contracting after mild COVID-19 in a couple of donors. Two young, previously healthy adult volunteers made up the cohort, one male and one female. What the authors observed across the whole study: Some responding clones were found in pre-infection memory, which suggests that pre-existing cross-reactive memory T cells took part in the SARS-CoV-2 response. Clones that contracted from day 15 to 85 showed balanced CD4/CD8 phenotypes, whereas a second wave of clones that expanded from day 15 to 37 leaned towards CD4+. Contracting CD4+ clones were located mainly in the CM and EM memory subsets, whereas CD8+ clones were found to be enriched in EMRA. The second-wave clones that peaked on day 37 were not confirmed to be SARS-CoV-2 specific. Only two mild cases were covered in the study, and larger cohorts including severe cases with pre-infection samples were considered necessary.

PBMCs were isolated by Ficoll-Paque density gradient centrifugation. V was cut back by 0 bases and J by 9 bases, leaving a gap of 18 bases between them. CDR3 length: 16 amino acids, cysteine to phenylalanine. Left in the record is the CDR3 DNA by itself, 48 bases read in frame from the first base. The germline V gene provides CDR1 SGDLS and CDR2 YYNGEE. TCRdb names Illumina NovaSeq 6000 as the instrument used. cDNA libraries for TCRalpha and TCRbeta were prepared by 5'RACE using constant-segment primers, with sample barcodes and unique molecular identifiers added. RNA was extracted from every sample with Trizol reagent. Amplification of the libraries took two PCR steps, and the second step added a second sample barcode plus Illumina TruSeq adapters. Sequencing of the libraries was done on an Illumina NovaSeq, producing 2 x 150 bp paired-end reads. The original pipeline was this. Reads were demultiplexed and collapsed into UMI-guided consensus sequences with migec v1.2.7. Using mixcr v2.1.11, UMI consensuses were aligned to TRA and TRB V and J templates and then assembled into clonotypes. A clonotype was counted as expanded or contracted only when both edgeR and NoisET called the clonotype significant, with the noise models trained on biological replicates. For edgeR calls, the cutoffs were a false discovery rate-adjusted p below 0.01 and a log2 fold-change threshold of 1. As an exploratory analysis of dynamics, PCA with hierarchical clustering was applied to max-normalized trajectories of the 1000 most abundant clonotypes. Each responding clone was given a CD4 or CD8 phenotype based on the CD4+ and CD8+ repertoires, which had been sequenced separately. TCRdb ran its own pipeline on the public reads, namely fastp trimming at Q25 and MiXCR clone calling, and kept in-frame beta chains. CDR3 protein sequences are deduplicated, and each keeps its most common genes and DNA. Here the V and J calls rest on TCRdb's processing, not on the authors' analysis. The sample data list approximately 100,000 distinct CDR3 sequences, and around a quarter of these were observed just once. 42% of the sample is held by the ten biggest clonotypes.

The receptor's source is a man between 18 and 29 years old who had mild COVID-19 (a few samples of this study predate the infection). The sample titles of this study are shuffled in the database, so cell type and time point are left out; the donor was told from shared clones. The source material was PBMCs or a T cell subset sorted from them (not recorded which). The rearrangement combines TRBV9 with TRBJ2-2; the D gene is perhaps TRBD1, on 7 matching bases. For the CDR3, the sequence is CASSVETGQGGRELFF. The sequenced DNA: TGTGCCAGCAGCGTAGAGACAGGGCAGGGGGGCCGGGAGCTGTTTTTT.